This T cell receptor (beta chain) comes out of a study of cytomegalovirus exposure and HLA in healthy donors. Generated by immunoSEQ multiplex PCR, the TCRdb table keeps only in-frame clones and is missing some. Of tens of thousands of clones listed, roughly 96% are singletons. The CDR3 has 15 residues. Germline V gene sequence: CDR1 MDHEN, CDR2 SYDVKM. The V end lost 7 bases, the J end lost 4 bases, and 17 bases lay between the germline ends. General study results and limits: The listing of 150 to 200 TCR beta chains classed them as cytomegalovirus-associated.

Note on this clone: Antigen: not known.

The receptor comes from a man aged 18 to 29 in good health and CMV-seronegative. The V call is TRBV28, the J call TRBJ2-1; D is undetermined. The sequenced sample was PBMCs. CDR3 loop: CASNSFRHKYNEQFF. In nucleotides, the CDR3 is TGTGCCAGCAACTCCTTCCGACACAAATACAATGAGCAGTTCTTC.